This T cell receptor beta chain was retrieved from a study of CD8 T cells in ankylosing spondylitis. Germline V gene data show CDR1 as SGHRS and CDR2 as YFSETQ. V shed 0 bases and J 3 bases; nucleotides not matched to a gene: 3. This CDR3 has 15 residues. TCRdb analysed the 5' RACE reads with MiXCR anew, one entry per CDR3 protein. The sample includes 390,000 or so distinct CDR3 sequences, about a fifth of them seen just once. As for this clonotype: No antigen is known for it.

Study results and caveats: Some of the motif variants had earlier been found in reactive arthritis patients' fluid and blood. Disease-linked clones reportedly showed significant enrichment in matched ankylosing spondylitis synovial fluid. Seemingly distinctive of ankylosing spondylitis blood was a TCR beta motif formed by eight highly homologous variants.

The gene calls are TRBV5-1 and TRBJ2-7; 10 bases agree with TRBD1. This TCR was recovered from a male donor with ankylosing spondylitis. The sequenced material came from blood, either unsorted or a sorted T cell fraction (not recorded which). In nucleotides, the CDR3 is TGCGCCAGCAGCTTGGCCGGGACAGGGGACTACGAGCAGTACTTC. Its protein is CASSLAGTGDYEQYF.